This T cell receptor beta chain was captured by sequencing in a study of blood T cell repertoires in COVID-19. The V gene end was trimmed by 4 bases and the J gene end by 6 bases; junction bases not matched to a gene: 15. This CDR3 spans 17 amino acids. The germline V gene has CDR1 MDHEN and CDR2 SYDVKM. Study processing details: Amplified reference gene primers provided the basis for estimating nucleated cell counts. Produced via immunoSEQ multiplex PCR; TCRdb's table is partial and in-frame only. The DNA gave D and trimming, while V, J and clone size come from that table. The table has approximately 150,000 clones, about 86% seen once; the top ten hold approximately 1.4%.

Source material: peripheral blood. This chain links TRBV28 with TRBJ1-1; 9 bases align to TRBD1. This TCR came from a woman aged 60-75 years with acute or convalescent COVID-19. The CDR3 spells CASSYSGRGQGRAEAFF. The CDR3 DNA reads TGTGCCAGCAGTTATTCGGGGAGAGGACAGGGGAGAGCTGAAGCTTTCTTT.